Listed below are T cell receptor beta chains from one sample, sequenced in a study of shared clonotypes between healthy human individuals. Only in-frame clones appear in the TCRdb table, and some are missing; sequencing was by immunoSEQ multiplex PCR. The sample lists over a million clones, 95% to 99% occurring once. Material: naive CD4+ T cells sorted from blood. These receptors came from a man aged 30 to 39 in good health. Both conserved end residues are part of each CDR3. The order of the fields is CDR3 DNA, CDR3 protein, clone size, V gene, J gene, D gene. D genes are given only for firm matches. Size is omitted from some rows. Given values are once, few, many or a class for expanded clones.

CDR3nt: TGTGCCAGCTCCCGCAGAGACGGCATGAACACTGAAGCTTTCTTT
CDR3aa: CASSRRDGMNTEAFF
abundance: -
v_gene: TRBV18
j_gene: TRBJ1-1
d_gene: -

CDR3nt: TGCAGCGTTCTGGACAGGGCCCATGAGCAGTTCTTC
CDR3aa: CSVLDRAHEQFF
abundance: -
v_gene: TRBV29-1
j_gene: TRBJ2-1
d_gene: TRBD1

CDR3nt: TGTGCCAGCAGCGGAACTAGCGGGATAGAAGAGACCCAGTACTTC
CDR3aa: CASSGTSGIEETQYF
abundance: -
v_gene: TRBV9
j_gene: TRBJ2-5
d_gene: TRBD2

CDR3nt: TGTGCCAGCGGATCGACTATCCGGTACCAAGAGACCCAGTACTTC
CDR3aa: CASGSTIRYQETQYF
abundance: -
v_gene: TRBV25-1
j_gene: TRBJ2-5
d_gene: -

CDR3nt: TGCGCCAGCAGTCCAAGGGGGCGAGTTGTGAACACCGGGGAGCTGTTTTTT
CDR3aa: CASSPRGRVVNTGELFF
abundance: -
v_gene: TRBV5-1
j_gene: TRBJ2-2
d_gene: TRBD1

CDR3nt: TGCGCCAGCAGCTTGGCCACCCAGGTGGGCGAGCAGTACTTC
CDR3aa: CASSLATQVGEQYF
abundance: -
v_gene: TRBV5-1
j_gene: TRBJ2-7
d_gene: -

CDR3nt: TGTGCCAGCAGCGCCACGGGGGCGGGAGTCTTCCCAGATACGCAGTATTTT
CDR3aa: CASSATGAGVFPDTQYF
abundance: -
v_gene: TRBV7-2
j_gene: TRBJ2-3
d_gene: -

CDR3nt: TGTGCCAGCAGTTCCTTTGAGCGGGAGGGCCGAGATGAGCAGTTCTTC
CDR3aa: CASSSFEREGRDEQFF
abundance: -
v_gene: TRBV6-5
j_gene: TRBJ2-1
d_gene: TRBD2

CDR3nt: TGTGCCAGCAGCTTTTTAGGGGGCACTCAGCCCCAGCATTTT
CDR3aa: CASSFLGGTQPQHF
abundance: -
v_gene: TRBV5-6
j_gene: TRBJ1-5
d_gene: TRBD1

CDR3nt: TGTGCCAGCTCAACGAAGACAGGAGGAAACACCATATATTTT
CDR3aa: CASSTKTGGNTIYF
abundance: -
v_gene: TRBV18
j_gene: TRBJ1-3
d_gene: -

CDR3nt: TGTGCTAGCAGCTTGGACGAAGCGGATGAGCAGTTCTTC
CDR3aa: CASSLDEADEQFF
abundance: -
v_gene: TRBV7-7
j_gene: TRBJ2-1
d_gene: -

CDR3nt: TGTGCCAGCAGTGAAGAATTACCCCTCGTCGGGGGGGTAAAAGAGACCCAGTACTTC
CDR3aa: CASSEELPLVGGVKETQYF
abundance: -
v_gene: TRBV6-1
j_gene: TRBJ2-5
d_gene: TRBD2

CDR3nt: TGTGCCAGCAGCGCCGCGACGACTCCAGCCAAGAGCGAGCAGTACTTC
CDR3aa: CASSAATTPAKSEQYF
abundance: -
v_gene: TRBV9
j_gene: TRBJ2-7
d_gene: -

CDR3nt: TGTGCCAGCAGCTTACAGGGCTCCTACAATGAGCAGTTCTTC
CDR3aa: CASSLQGSYNEQFF
abundance: -
v_gene: TRBV7-6
j_gene: TRBJ2-1
d_gene: -

CDR3nt: TGTGCCAGCTCCCAGGGTGGGGTTAATCAGCCCCAGCATTTT
CDR3aa: CASSQGGVNQPQHF
abundance: -
v_gene: TRBV6-5
j_gene: TRBJ1-5
d_gene: -

CDR3nt: TGTGCCAGCATGGGTTTTGGGGGGGCCACAGATACGCAGTATTTT
CDR3aa: CASMGFGGATDTQYF
abundance: -
v_gene: TRBV6-1
j_gene: TRBJ2-3
d_gene: -

CDR3nt: TGTGCCTGGAGTGACTTGGGCATTCAGTACTTC
CDR3aa: CAWSDLGIQYF
abundance: -
v_gene: TRBV30
j_gene: TRBJ2-4
d_gene: -

CDR3nt: TGTGCCAGGTCTATCTGCCGGCCCCAGCATTTT
CDR3aa: CARSICRPQHF
abundance: once
v_gene: TRBV2
j_gene: TRBJ1-5
d_gene: -

CDR3nt: TGCGCCAGCAGCCAAGATCACCTCGCGGGTGCTGGAAACACCATATATTTT
CDR3aa: CASSQDHLAGAGNTIYF
abundance: -
v_gene: TRBV4-3
j_gene: TRBJ1-3
d_gene: -

CDR3nt: TGTGCCAGCAGCAAGGCTAGCGCCCAAGAGACCCAGTACTTC
CDR3aa: CASSKASAQETQYF
abundance: -
v_gene: TRBV21-1
j_gene: TRBJ2-5
d_gene: -

CDR3nt: TGTGCCAGCAGCGTCGAAGGGCTAGCGGGTAACAATGAGCAGTTCTTC
CDR3aa: CASSVEGLAGNNEQFF
abundance: -
v_gene: TRBV9
j_gene: TRBJ2-1
d_gene: TRBD2

CDR3nt: TGCGCCAGCAGCTTGGGGACAGGGGTGCGGGAGCAGTACTTC
CDR3aa: CASSLGTGVREQYF
abundance: -
v_gene: TRBV5-1
j_gene: TRBJ2-7
d_gene: TRBD1

CDR3nt: TGTGCCAGCAGCCTAAAGAATGAGCAGTTCTTC
CDR3aa: CASSLKNEQFF
abundance: -
v_gene: TRBV14
j_gene: TRBJ2-1
d_gene: -

CDR3nt: TGTGCCAGCAGTTTATCCGCCCCTTGGTTAGCGGGAGTGTTGAAGTACTTC
CDR3aa: CASSLSAPWLAGVLKYF
abundance: -
v_gene: TRBV27
j_gene: TRBJ2-7
d_gene: TRBD2

CDR3nt: TGTGCCAGCAGTGCCCAGAGGGCCCGCGGCTACACCTTC
CDR3aa: CASSAQRARGYTF
abundance: -
v_gene: TRBV6-5
j_gene: TRBJ1-2
d_gene: -

CDR3nt: TGTGCCAGCAGCGCCTCTAGCGGGACGAACACCGGGGAGCTGTTTTTT
CDR3aa: CASSASSGTNTGELFF
abundance: -
v_gene: TRBV9
j_gene: TRBJ2-2
d_gene: TRBD2

CDR3nt: TGTGCCAGCAGTTATTCCGGGACAGGGGGGTACGAGCAGTACTTC
CDR3aa: CASSYSGTGGYEQYF
abundance: -
v_gene: TRBV6-6
j_gene: TRBJ2-7
d_gene: TRBD1

CDR3nt: TGTGCCACCAGCAGAGGGGAAGAAGCTTTCTTT
CDR3aa: CATSRGEEAFF
abundance: -
v_gene: TRBV15
j_gene: TRBJ1-1
d_gene: -

CDR3nt: TGTGCCAGCAGCCGGAAACAGGGGGCCGTGAATGAGCAGTTCTTC
CDR3aa: CASSRKQGAVNEQFF
abundance: -
v_gene: TRBV14
j_gene: TRBJ2-1
d_gene: TRBD1

CDR3nt: TGTGCCAGCAACACTGGGGACAGGGTAGTCGGGGAGCTGTTTTTT
CDR3aa: CASNTGDRVVGELFF
abundance: -
v_gene: TRBV28
j_gene: TRBJ2-2
d_gene: TRBD1

CDR3nt: TGCAGCACAGACAGGGTAAAGACCGGGGAGCTGTTTTTT
CDR3aa: CSTDRVKTGELFF
abundance: -
v_gene: TRBV29-1
j_gene: TRBJ2-2
d_gene: TRBD1

CDR3nt: TGTGCCAGCAGCTTGGCGGGGCTAGCGGGAGTAGCTGAGCAGTTCTTC
CDR3aa: CASSLAGLAGVAEQFF
abundance: -
v_gene: TRBV5-4
j_gene: TRBJ2-1
d_gene: TRBD2

CDR3nt: TGCGCCAGCAGCCTTACTAGCGGGTCCCACAATGAGCAGTTCTTC
CDR3aa: CASSLTSGSHNEQFF
abundance: -
v_gene: TRBV5-1
j_gene: TRBJ2-1
d_gene: TRBD2

CDR3nt: TGCGCCAGCAGCATGACAGGGTTGAGCTCTGGGGCCAACGTCCTGACTTTC
CDR3aa: CASSMTGLSSGANVLTF
abundance: -
v_gene: TRBV5-1
j_gene: TRBJ2-6
d_gene: TRBD1

CDR3nt: TGTGCCAGCAGCTCCCGTGAGGGCGGGCGAAACAATGAGCAGTTCTTC
CDR3aa: CASSSREGGRNNEQFF
abundance: -
v_gene: TRBV9
j_gene: TRBJ2-1
d_gene: -

CDR3nt: TGTGCCAGCAGTTTACCTAGCGGAATCTACGAGCAGTACTTC
CDR3aa: CASSLPSGIYEQYF
abundance: -
v_gene: TRBV28
j_gene: TRBJ2-7
d_gene: TRBD2

CDR3nt: TGTGCCAGCTCACCACAACAGGATGGAAACACCATATATTTT
CDR3aa: CASSPQQDGNTIYF
abundance: -
v_gene: TRBV18
j_gene: TRBJ1-3
d_gene: -

CDR3nt: TGTGCCAGCAGTGACAGGACGTCAACTAATGAAAAACTGTTTTTT
CDR3aa: CASSDRTSTNEKLFF
abundance: -
v_gene: TRBV6-4
j_gene: TRBJ1-4
d_gene: -

CDR3nt: TGCGCCAGCAGCAGTCAGAACACAGATACGCAGTATTTT
CDR3aa: CASSSQNTDTQYF
abundance: once
v_gene: TRBV5-1
j_gene: TRBJ2-3
d_gene: -

CDR3nt: TGTGCCAGCAGCTTGAAACGGGATAGCACAGATACGCAGTATTTT
CDR3aa: CASSLKRDSTDTQYF
abundance: -
v_gene: TRBV5-6
j_gene: TRBJ2-3
d_gene: -

CDR3nt: TGTGCCAGCAGTGTCGGCAGGGGGACTTTTCAGCCCCAGCATTTT
CDR3aa: CASSVGRGTFQPQHF
abundance: -
v_gene: TRBV2
j_gene: TRBJ1-5
d_gene: TRBD1

CDR3nt: TGCAGTGCCCGGGGGTCCTACGAGCAGTACTTC
CDR3aa: CSARGSYEQYF
abundance: -
v_gene: TRBV20-1
j_gene: TRBJ2-7
d_gene: -

CDR3nt: TGTGCCAGTAGTACCAGCGGGAGATACACCGGGGAGCTGTTTTTT
CDR3aa: CASSTSGRYTGELFF
abundance: -
v_gene: TRBV19
j_gene: TRBJ2-2
d_gene: TRBD2

CDR3nt: TGCGCCAGCAGCCAAGATGCAGGACTAGCGGGAGGCACAGATACGCAGTATTTT
CDR3aa: CASSQDAGLAGGTDTQYF
abundance: -
v_gene: TRBV4-1
j_gene: TRBJ2-3
d_gene: TRBD2

CDR3nt: TGTGCCAGCAGTAGGGCATCCTCTGGAAACACCATATATTTT
CDR3aa: CASSRASSGNTIYF
abundance: -
v_gene: TRBV27
j_gene: TRBJ1-3
d_gene: -

CDR3nt: TGTGCCAGCAGCCCAGGCAGCACAGATACGCAGTATTTT
CDR3aa: CASSPGSTDTQYF
abundance: -
v_gene: TRBV7-6
j_gene: TRBJ2-3
d_gene: -

CDR3nt: TGTGCCAGCAGTGCCCAGGGGACAGGGCGCACAGATACGCAGTATTTT
CDR3aa: CASSAQGTGRTDTQYF
abundance: -
v_gene: TRBV25-1
j_gene: TRBJ2-3
d_gene: TRBD1